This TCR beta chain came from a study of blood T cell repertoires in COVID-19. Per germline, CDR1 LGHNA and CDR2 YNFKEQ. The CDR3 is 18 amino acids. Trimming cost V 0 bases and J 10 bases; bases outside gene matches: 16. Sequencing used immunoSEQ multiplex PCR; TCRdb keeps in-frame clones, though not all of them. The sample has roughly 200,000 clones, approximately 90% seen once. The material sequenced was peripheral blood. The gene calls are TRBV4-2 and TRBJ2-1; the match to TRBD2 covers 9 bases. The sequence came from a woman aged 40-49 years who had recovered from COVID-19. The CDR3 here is CASSQDLLFGGRAREQFF. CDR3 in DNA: TGTGCCAGCAGCCAAGATCTCTTATTCGGCGGGAGGGCCAGAGAGCAGTTCTTC.